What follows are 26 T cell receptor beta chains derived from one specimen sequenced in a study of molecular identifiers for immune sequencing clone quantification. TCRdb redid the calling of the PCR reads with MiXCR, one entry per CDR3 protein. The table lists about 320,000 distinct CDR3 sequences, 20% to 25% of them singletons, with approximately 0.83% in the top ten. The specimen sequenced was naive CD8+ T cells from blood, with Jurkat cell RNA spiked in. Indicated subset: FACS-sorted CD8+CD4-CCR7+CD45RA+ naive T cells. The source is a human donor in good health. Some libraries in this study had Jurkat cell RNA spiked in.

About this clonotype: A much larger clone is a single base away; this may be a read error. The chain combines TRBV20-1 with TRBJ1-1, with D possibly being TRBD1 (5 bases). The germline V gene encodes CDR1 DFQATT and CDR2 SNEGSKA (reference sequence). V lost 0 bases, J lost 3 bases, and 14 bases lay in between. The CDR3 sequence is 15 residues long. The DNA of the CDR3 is TGCAGTGCTAGAGATCGGGGGTCGGGGGACACTGAAGCTTTCTTT. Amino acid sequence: CSARDRGSGDTEAFF.

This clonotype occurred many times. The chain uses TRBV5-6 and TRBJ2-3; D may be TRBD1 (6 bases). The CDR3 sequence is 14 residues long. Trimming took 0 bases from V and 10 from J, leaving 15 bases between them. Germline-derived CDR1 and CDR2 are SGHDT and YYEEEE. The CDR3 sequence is CASSLVSGGQPQYF. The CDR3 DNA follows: TGTGCCAGCAGCTTGGTATCAGGAGGACAGCCGCAGTATTTT.

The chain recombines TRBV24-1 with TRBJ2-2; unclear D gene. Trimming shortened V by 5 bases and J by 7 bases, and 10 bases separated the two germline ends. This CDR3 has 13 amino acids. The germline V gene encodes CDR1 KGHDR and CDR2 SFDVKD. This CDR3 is CATSGSTDGELFF. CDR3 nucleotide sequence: TGTGCCACCAGTGGGAGTACCGACGGGGAGCTGTTTTTT.

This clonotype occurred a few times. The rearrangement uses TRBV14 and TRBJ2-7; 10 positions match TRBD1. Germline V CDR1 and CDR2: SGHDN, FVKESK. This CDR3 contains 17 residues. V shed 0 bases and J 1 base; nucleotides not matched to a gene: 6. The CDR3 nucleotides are TGTGCCAGCAGCCAAGATCCTCGGGACAGGGGTTCCTACGAGCAGTACTTC. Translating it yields CASSQDPRDRGSYEQYF. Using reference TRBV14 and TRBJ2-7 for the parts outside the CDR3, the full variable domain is EAGVTQFPSHSVIEKGQTVTLRCDPISGHDNLYWYRRVMGKEIKFLLHFVKESKQDESGMPNNRFLAERTGGTYSTLKVQPAELEDSGVYFCASSQDPRDRGSYEQYFGPGTRLTVT.

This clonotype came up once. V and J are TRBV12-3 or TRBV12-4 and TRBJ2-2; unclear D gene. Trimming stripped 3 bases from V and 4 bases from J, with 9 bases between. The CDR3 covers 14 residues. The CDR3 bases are TGTGCCAGCAGTTTCCCGGATGGCACCGGGGAGCTGTTTTTT. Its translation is CASSFPDGTGELFF.

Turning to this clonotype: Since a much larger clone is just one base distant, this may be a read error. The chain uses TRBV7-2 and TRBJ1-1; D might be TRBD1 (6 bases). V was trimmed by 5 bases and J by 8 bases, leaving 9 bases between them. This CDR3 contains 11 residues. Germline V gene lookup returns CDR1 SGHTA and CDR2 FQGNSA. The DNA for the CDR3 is TGTGCCAGCAGCCCAGACAGGGAAGCTTTCTTT. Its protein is CASSPDREAFF. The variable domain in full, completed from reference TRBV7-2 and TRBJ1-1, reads GAGVSQSPSNKVTEKGKDVELRCDPISGHTALYWYRQSLGQGLEFLIYFQGNSAPDKSGLPSDRFSAERTGGSVSTLTIQRTQQEDSAVYLCASSPDREAFFGQGTRLTVV.

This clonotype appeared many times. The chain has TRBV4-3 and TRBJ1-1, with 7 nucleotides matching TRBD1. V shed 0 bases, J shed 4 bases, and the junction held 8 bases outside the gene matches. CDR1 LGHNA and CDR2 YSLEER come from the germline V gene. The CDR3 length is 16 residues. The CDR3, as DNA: TGCGCCAGCAGCCAAGATACATGGGCAGGGGGCACTGAAGCTTTCTTT. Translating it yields CASSQDTWAGGTEAFF.

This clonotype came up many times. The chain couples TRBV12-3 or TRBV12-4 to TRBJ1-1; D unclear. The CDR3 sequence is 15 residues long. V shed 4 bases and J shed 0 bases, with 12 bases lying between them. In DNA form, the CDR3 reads TGTGCCAGCAGTTGGACCGAGCCCATGAACACTGAAGCTTTCTTT. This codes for CASSWTEPMNTEAFF.

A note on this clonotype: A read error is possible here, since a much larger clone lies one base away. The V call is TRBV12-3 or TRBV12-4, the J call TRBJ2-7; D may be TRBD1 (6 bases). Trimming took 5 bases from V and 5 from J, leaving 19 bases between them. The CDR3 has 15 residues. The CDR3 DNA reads TGTGCCAGCAGTACCTACGTCGGGACACCAGACGAGCAGTACTTC. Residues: CASSTYVGTPDEQYF.

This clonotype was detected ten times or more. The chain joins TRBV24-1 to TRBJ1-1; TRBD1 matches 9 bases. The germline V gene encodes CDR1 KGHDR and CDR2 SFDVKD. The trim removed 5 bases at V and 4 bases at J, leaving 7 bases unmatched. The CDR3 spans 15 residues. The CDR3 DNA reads TGTGCCACCAGTGCCAAAGGACAGGGGCTCACTGAAGCTTTCTTT. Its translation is CATSAKGQGLTEAFF.

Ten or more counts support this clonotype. CDR3 sequence reads: CASSLVVGYYEQYF. CDR3 in DNA: TGTGCCAGCAGTTTAGTGGTGGGGTACTACGAGCAGTACTTC. This chain joins TRBV12-3 or TRBV12-4 and TRBJ2-7; D remains unclear. Deletions cut 1 base from V and 3 bases from J, with 10 bases between. The CDR3 runs 14 residues.

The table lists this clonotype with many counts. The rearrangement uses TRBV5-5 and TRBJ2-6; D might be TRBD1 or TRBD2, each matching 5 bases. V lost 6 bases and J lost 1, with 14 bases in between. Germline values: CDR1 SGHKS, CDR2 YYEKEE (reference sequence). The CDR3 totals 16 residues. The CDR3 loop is CASTGMGVSGANVLTF. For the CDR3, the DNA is TGTGCCAGCACAGGGATGGGGGTATCTGGGGCCAACGTCCTGACTTTC.

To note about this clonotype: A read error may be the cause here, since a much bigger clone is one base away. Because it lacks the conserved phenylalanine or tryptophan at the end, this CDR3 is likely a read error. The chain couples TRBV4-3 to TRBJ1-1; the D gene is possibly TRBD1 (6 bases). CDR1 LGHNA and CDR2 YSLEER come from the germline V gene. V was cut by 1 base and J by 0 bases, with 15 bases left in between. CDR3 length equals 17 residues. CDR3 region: CASSQAEDSRLNTEAFL. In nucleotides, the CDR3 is TGCGCCAGCAGCCAAGCGGAGGACAGTCGGCTGAACACTGAAGCTTTCCTT.

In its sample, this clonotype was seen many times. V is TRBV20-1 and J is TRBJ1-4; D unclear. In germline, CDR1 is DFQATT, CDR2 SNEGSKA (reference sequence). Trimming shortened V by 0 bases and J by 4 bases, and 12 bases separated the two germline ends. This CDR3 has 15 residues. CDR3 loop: CSARDMAQDNEKLFF. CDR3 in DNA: TGCAGTGCTAGAGACATGGCTCAAGATAATGAAAAACTGTTTTTT.

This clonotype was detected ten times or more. The DNA for the CDR3 is TGTGCCAGCAGGGGCTGGGACAGGGGCTACGAGCAGTACTTC. Translation: CASRGWDRGYEQYF. The chain recombines TRBV25-1 with TRBJ2-7, with 10 positions matching TRBD1. In germline, CDR1 is MGHDK, CDR2 SYGVNS. With V trimmed by 6 bases and J by 3 bases, 5 bases remained unmatched. CDR3 length equals 14 residues.

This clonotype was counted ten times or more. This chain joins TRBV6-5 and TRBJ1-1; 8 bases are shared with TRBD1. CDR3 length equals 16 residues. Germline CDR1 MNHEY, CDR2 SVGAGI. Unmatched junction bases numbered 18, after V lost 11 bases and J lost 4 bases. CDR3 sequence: CASDRDYLNSGTEAFF. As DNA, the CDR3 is TGTGCCTCGGACAGGGACTACCTCAACTCGGGCACTGAAGCTTTCTTT.

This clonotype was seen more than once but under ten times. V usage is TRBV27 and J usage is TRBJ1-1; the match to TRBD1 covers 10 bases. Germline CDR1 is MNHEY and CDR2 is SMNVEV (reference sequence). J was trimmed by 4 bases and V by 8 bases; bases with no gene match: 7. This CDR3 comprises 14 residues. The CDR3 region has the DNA TGTGCCAGCCTGACAGGGGGCGCGGGCACTGAAGCTTTCTTT. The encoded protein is CASLTGGAGTEAFF.

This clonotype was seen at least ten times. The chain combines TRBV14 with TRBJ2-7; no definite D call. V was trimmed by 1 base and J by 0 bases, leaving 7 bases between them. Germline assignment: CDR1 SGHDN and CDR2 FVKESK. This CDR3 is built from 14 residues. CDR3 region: CASSQVGSSYEQYF. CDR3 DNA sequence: TGTGCCAGCAGCCAAGTGGGTAGCTCCTACGAGCAGTACTTC.

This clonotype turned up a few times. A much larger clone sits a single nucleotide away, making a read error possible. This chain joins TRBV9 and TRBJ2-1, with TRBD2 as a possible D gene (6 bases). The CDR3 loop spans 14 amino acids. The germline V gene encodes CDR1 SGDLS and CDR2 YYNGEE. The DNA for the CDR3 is TGTGCCTGCAGCGTTAGCGGAGACTACAATGAGCAGTTCTTC. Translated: CACSVSGDYNEQFF.

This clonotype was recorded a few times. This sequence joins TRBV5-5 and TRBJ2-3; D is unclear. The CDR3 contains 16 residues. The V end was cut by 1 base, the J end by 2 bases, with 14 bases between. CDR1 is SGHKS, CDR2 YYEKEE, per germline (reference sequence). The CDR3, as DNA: TGTGCCAGCAGCTTGTTGAATAACTTAGACACAGATACGCAGTATTTT. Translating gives CASSLLNNLDTDTQYF.

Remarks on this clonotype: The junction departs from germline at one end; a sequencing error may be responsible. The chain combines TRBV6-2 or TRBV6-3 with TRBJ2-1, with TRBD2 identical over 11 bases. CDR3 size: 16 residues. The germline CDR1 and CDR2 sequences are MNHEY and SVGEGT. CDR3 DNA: TGTGCCAGCAGTTCAGTAGCGGGAGGGCCTGGCAATGAGCAGTCCTTC. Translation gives CASSSVAGGPGNEQSF.

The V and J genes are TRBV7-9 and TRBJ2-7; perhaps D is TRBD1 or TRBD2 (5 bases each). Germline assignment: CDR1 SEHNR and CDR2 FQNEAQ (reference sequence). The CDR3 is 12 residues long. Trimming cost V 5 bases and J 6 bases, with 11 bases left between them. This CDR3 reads CASSERDLEQYF. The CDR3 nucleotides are TGTGCCAGCAGCGAAAGGGACCTCGAGCAGTACTTC.

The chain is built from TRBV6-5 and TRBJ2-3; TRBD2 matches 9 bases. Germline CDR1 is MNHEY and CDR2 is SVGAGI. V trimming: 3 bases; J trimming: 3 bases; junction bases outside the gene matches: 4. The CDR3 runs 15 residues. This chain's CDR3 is CASSYAGGVTDTQYF. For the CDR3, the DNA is TGTGCCAGCAGTTATGCGGGGGGGGTTACAGATACGCAGTATTTT.

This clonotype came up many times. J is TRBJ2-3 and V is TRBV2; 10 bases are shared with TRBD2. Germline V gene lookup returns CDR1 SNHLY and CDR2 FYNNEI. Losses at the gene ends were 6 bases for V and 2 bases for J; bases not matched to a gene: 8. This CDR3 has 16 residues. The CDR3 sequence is CASSSRLAGFTDTQYF. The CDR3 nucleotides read TGTGCCAGCAGCAGCCGACTAGCGGGTTTCACAGATACGCAGTATTTT.

CDR3 in DNA: TGTGCCTGGAGTGTAATGTACGGAGGGGACACTGAAGCTTTCTTT. Protein sequence: CAWSVMYGGDTEAFF. The chain joins TRBV30 to TRBJ1-1; possibly TRBD1 for D (5 bases). V gave up 0 bases and J gave up 3 bases, with 14 bases separating them. Germline CDR1 is GTSNPN and CDR2 is SVGIG (reference sequence). The CDR3 runs 15 residues.

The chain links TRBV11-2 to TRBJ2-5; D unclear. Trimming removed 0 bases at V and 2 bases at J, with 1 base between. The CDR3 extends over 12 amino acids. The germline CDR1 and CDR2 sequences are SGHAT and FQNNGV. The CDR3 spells CASSLEQETQYF. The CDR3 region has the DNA TGTGCCAGCAGCTTAGAGCAAGAGACCCAGTACTTC. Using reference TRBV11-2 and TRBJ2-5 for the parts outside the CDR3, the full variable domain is EAGVAQSPRYKIIEKRQSVAFWCNPISGHATLYWYQQILGQGPKLLIQFQNNGVVDDSQLPKDRFSAERLKGVDSTLKIQPAKLEDSAVYLCASSLEQETQYFGPGTRLLVL.